The 29 T cell receptor beta chains below were found in one sample sequenced in a study of blood T cell repertoires in COVID-19. Sequencing used immunoSEQ multiplex PCR; TCRdb keeps in-frame clones, though not all of them. The top ten hold about 4.3% of the sample, which has about 260,000 clones, approximately 87% seen once. Sequenced sample: peripheral blood. The receptors derive from a man aged 55 to 69 who had recovered from COVID-19.

This clone was counted a single time. The CDR3 DNA follows: TGCGCCAGCAGCTTGGGGGACAGCCAAGAAAAAAATAATTCACCCCTCCACTTT. It translates to CASSLGDSQEKNNSPLHF. The V and J genes are TRBV5-1 and TRBJ1-6, with 7 bases lining up with TRBD1. Trimming removed 0 bases from V and 5 bases from J; junction bases left unmatched: 11. The CDR3 spans 18 residues. Germline assignment: CDR1 SGHRS and CDR2 YFSETQ.

The V call is TRBV9, the J call TRBJ2-1, with TRBD2 matching 8 bases. The CDR3 sequence is 13 residues long. V dropped 6 bases and J dropped 5; count of bases not matched to a gene: 4. The germline V gene has CDR1 SGDLS and CDR2 YYNGEE. Here the CDR3 reads CASTSGGHNEQFF. CDR3 DNA: TGTGCCAGCACGAGCGGGGGCCACAATGAGCAGTTCTTC.

This chain connects TRBV2 to TRBJ2-5, with TRBD2 identical over 8 bases. Germline-derived CDR1 and CDR2 are SNHLY and FYNNEI. This CDR3 has 16 amino acids. The V gene end was trimmed by 2 bases and the J gene end by 5 bases; junction bases not matched to a gene: 10. The CDR3 DNA reads TGTGCCAGCAGTGAAAGCCTAGCGGGTCCCCTTGAGACCCAGTACTTC. Translated: CASSESLAGPLETQYF.

This chain joins TRBV7-9 and TRBJ1-4, with unresolved D. Per germline, CDR1 SEHNR and CDR2 FQNEAQ (reference sequence). V dropped 1 base and J dropped 7 bases, with 22 bases sitting between them. The CDR3 extends over 18 amino acids. CDR3 protein: CASSLVLPGQVLSEKLFF. As DNA, the CDR3 is TGTGCCAGCAGCTTAGTCTTACCAGGTCAAGTCCTAAGTGAAAAACTGTTTTTT.

The rearrangement links TRBV25-1 to TRBJ2-5; D perhaps matches TRBD2 (5 bases). Trimming took 1 base from V and 5 from J, leaving 14 bases between them. Germline V CDR1 and CDR2: MGHDK, SYGVNS. The CDR3 covers 15 residues. CDR3 sequence (DNA): TGTGCCAGCAGTGAATCTAGGACTGCAGGCGAGACCCAGTACTTC. Translated: CASSESRTAGETQYF.

This clone occurred once. The rearrangement joins TRBV25-1 to TRBJ2-7; 8 bases match TRBD1. V was pared by 6 bases and J by 2 bases, with 3 bases of the junction left unmatched. Per the germline V gene, CDR1 is MGHDK and CDR2 is SYGVNS. The length of the CDR3 is 13 residues. The CDR3 loop reads CASRGQVAYEQYF. CDR3 sequence (DNA): TGTGCCAGCAGGGGACAGGTAGCCTACGAGCAGTACTTC.

The rearrangement joins TRBV14 to TRBJ2-3; TRBD1 might be the D (6 bases). The CDR3 extends over 14 amino acids. V lost 5 bases, J lost 5 bases, and 14 bases lay in between. Germline CDR1 reads SGHDN; CDR2 reads FVKESK. CDR3 protein: CASSINRVQDTQYF. The CDR3 bases are TGTGCCAGCAGCATCAACAGGGTTCAAGATACGCAGTATTTT.

The rearrangement links TRBV6-6 to TRBJ1-1, with no clear D. CDR3 length equals 13 residues. V was cut by 6 bases and J by 3 bases, with 11 bases left in between. Germline loops: CDR1 MNHNY, CDR2 SVGAGI (reference sequence). The CDR3 region is CASRNRDYTEAFF. The CDR3 nucleotides read TGTGCCAGCAGAAATAGAGACTACACTGAAGCTTTCTTT.

This clone was detected a few times. The chain uses TRBV18 and TRBJ2-7, with D possibly TRBD1 on 6 matching bases. The germline CDR1 and CDR2 sequences are KGHSH and LQKENI. The CDR3 spans 15 residues. V was pared by 5 bases and J by 5 bases, with 19 bases between. CDR3 nucleotides: TGTGCCAGCTCAGGGTTTCTGGGGGCTGCCGACGAGCAGTACTTC. Amino acids: CASSGFLGAADEQYF. The whole variable domain, filled in from reference TRBV18 and TRBJ2-7, reads NAGVMQNPRHLVRRRGQEARLRCSPMKGHSHVYWYRQLPEEGLKFMVYLQKENIIDESGMPKERFSAEFPKEGPSILRIQQVVRGDSAAYFCASSGFLGAADEQYFGPGTRLTVT.

The gene calls are TRBV12-3 or TRBV12-4 and TRBJ1-1; D uncertain. This CDR3 region has 11 residues. With 7 bases removed from V and 5 bases from J, the gap between germline ends came to 8 bases. CDR3 coding DNA: TGTGCCAGCAAGACTGGTACTGAAGCTTTCTTT. The encoded protein is CASKTGTEAFF.

The CDR3 DNA sequence: TGTGCCACCAGCAGAGATACAGGGCGGCAGCCCCAGCATTTT. It encodes CATSRDTGRQPQHF. V is TRBV15 and J is TRBJ1-5, with D possibly matching TRBD1 (6 bases). Between the trimmed V and J ends, which lost 0 bases and 7 bases, there was a span of 10 bases. CDR1 LNHNV and CDR2 YYDKDF come from the germline V gene (reference sequence). The length of the CDR3 is 14 residues.

This rearrangement joins TRBV19 to TRBJ2-1, with 12 bases aligning to TRBD2. Per germline, CDR1 LNHDA and CDR2 SQIVND (reference sequence). With 6 bases clipped from V and 5 bases from J, the junction kept 8 bases outside the gene matches. The CDR3 spans 16 residues. CDR3 sequence reads: CASSTLTSGSHNEQFF. The CDR3 bases are TGTGCCAGTAGCACGCTGACTAGCGGGAGCCACAATGAGCAGTTCTTC.

This sequence joins TRBV7-6 and TRBJ2-1; TRBD1 is a possible D gene (6 bases). The length of the CDR3 is 16 residues. Trimming left V 6 bases short and J 8 bases short, with 23 bases between. In germline, CDR1 is SGHVS, CDR2 FNYEAQ. The CDR3 sequence: CASSKTGTLGGDEQFF. The CDR3 coding sequence is TGTGCCAGCAGTAAAACCGGGACCCTTGGGGGCGATGAGCAGTTCTTC.

The chain links TRBV6-6 to TRBJ2-7, with D possibly TRBD1 on 6 matching bases. V lost 4 bases, J lost 0 bases, and 13 bases lay in between. The germline gives CDR1 MNHNY, CDR2 SVGAGI (reference sequence). This CDR3 has 15 amino acids. The CDR3 coding sequence is TGTGCCAGCAGTTCGCCGGGACATAACTCCTACGAGCAGTACTTC. This codes for CASSSPGHNSYEQYF.

V is TRBV12-3 or TRBV12-4 and J is TRBJ1-2; TRBD1 agrees at 9 bases. The CDR3 loop spans 13 amino acids. Germline trimming cut 6 bases from V and 3 bases from J; bases unmatched to any gene: 2. The CDR3, as DNA: TGTGCCAGCAGGGGGACAGGGTACTATGGCTACACCTTC. This gives the protein CASRGTGYYGYTF.

As to this clone: Distinct nucleotide sequences in the sample also encode this CDR3. The chain has TRBV5-1 and TRBJ2-5; 7 nucleotides align to TRBD2. J was trimmed by 4 bases and V by 0 bases; bases with no gene match: 0. Germline assignment: CDR1 SGHRS and CDR2 YFSETQ. The CDR3 consists of 13 residues. CDR3 nucleotide sequence: TGCGCCAGCAGCTTGGCGGGAGGAGAGACCCAGTACTTC. Protein sequence: CASSLAGGETQYF.

The genes are TRBV5-5 and TRBJ2-5; 9 nucleotides line up with TRBD2. This CDR3 spans 15 amino acids. The V and J ends lost 4 bases and 5 bases, in that order; junction bases with no gene match: 9. Germline-derived CDR1 and CDR2 are SGHKS and YYEKEE (reference sequence). The CDR3 is CASSGGLARGETQYF. CDR3 nucleotide sequence: TGTGCCAGCAGCGGCGGACTAGCGAGGGGGGAGACCCAGTACTTC.

This clone was seen ten or more times. This chain connects TRBV6-4 to TRBJ1-2, with 12 nucleotides matching TRBD1. The germline gives CDR1 MRHNA, CDR2 SNTAGT. Losses at the gene ends were 6 bases for V and 8 bases for J; bases not matched to a gene: 13. The CDR3 loop spans 16 amino acids. This CDR3 is CASRAGQGAPFGGYTF. In DNA, the CDR3 is TGTGCCAGCAGAGCGGGACAGGGGGCGCCTTTTGGGGGCTACACCTTC.

This clone was seen a few times. The V and J genes are TRBV18 and TRBJ2-3; D is uncertain. CDR3 length: 11 residues. V shed 6 bases and J shed 2 bases, with 3 bases lying between them. Germline assignment: CDR1 KGHSH and CDR2 LQKENI. This CDR3 is CASSLTDTQYF. The DNA for the CDR3 is TGTGCCAGCTCCCTCACAGATACGCAGTATTTT.

The chain combines TRBV28 with TRBJ1-5; D possibly corresponds to TRBD1 (5 bases). The germline CDR1 and CDR2 sequences are MDHEN and SYDVKM. The V end was cut by 8 bases, the J end by 4 bases, with 12 bases between. The CDR3 covers 13 residues. The CDR3 DNA is TGTGCCAGCGGGGGGACGGTAAATCAGCCCCAGCATTTT. Residues: CASGGTVNQPQHF.

This sequence joins TRBV7-8 and TRBJ1-2; 9 nucleotides agree with TRBD1. V gave up 5 bases and J gave up 1 base; unmatched junction bases: 5. This CDR3 has 15 residues. Germline lookup yields CDR1 SGHVS and CDR2 FQNEAQ. The CDR3 sequence: CASSPGTGYNYGYTF. In DNA form, the CDR3 reads TGTGCCAGCAGCCCAGGGACAGGGTATAACTATGGCTACACCTTC.

The chain has TRBV6-2 or TRBV6-3 and TRBJ2-1; 12 bases align to TRBD2. Germline V CDR1 and CDR2: MNHEY, SVGEGT. Trimming cost V 4 bases and J 0 bases; bases outside gene matches: 7. This CDR3 has 18 residues. CDR3 sequence reads: CASSSGTSGSSSYNEQFF. In DNA, the CDR3 is TGTGCCAGCAGTTCCGGGACTAGCGGGTCGAGCTCCTACAATGAGCAGTTCTTC.

This sequence joins TRBV4-2 and TRBJ1-6; 9 bases line up with TRBD1. Germline V gives CDR1 LGHNA, CDR2 YNFKEQ. The CDR3 is 16 amino acids. V lost 1 base and J lost 5; bases outside the gene matches: 3. In DNA form, the CDR3 reads TGTGCCAGCAGCCAAGGACAGGGGGAACATAATTCACCCCTCCACTTT. Amino acids: CASSQGQGEHNSPLHF.

This chain connects TRBV9 to TRBJ2-3; 8 bases fit TRBD1. Trimming removed 4 bases from V and 4 bases from J; junction bases left unmatched: 11. This CDR3 comprises 16 residues. From germline, CDR1 is SGDLS and CDR2 YYNGEE. Here the CDR3 reads CASSHVPGQEADTQYF. The CDR3, as DNA: TGTGCCAGCAGCCATGTCCCGGGACAGGAAGCAGATACGCAGTATTTT.

J is TRBJ1-4 and V is TRBV19, with TRBD1 identical over 9 bases. V was pared by 6 bases and J by 8 bases, with 13 bases of the junction left unmatched. This CDR3 contains 16 residues. Germline CDR1 LNHDA, CDR2 SQIVND (reference sequence). In DNA, the CDR3 is TGTGCCAGTAGAACCAATCCGGGACAGGGAGAGGAAAAACTGTTTTTT. Residues: CASRTNPGQGEEKLFF.

V usage is TRBV5-4 and J usage is TRBJ2-3, with TRBD1 identical over 10 bases. Germline CDR1 and CDR2: SGHNT and YYREEE (reference sequence). CDR3 size: 15 residues. The J segment lost 4 bases and the V segment lost 4 bases, leaving 6 bases of the junction unmatched. CDR3 sequence reads: CASSRGQGSPDTQYF. CDR3 nucleotides: TGTGCCAGCAGCCGGGGACAGGGGTCCCCAGATACGCAGTATTTT.

V gene TRBV5-4 combines with J gene TRBJ2-3, with TRBD1 identical over 8 bases. Trimming cost V 4 bases and J 9 bases; bases outside gene matches: 7. Per germline, CDR1 SGHNT and CDR2 YYREEE (reference sequence). There are 13 residues in the CDR3. The CDR3 coding sequence is TGTGCCAGCAGCCCAATGACAGGGGACACGCAGTATTTT. Translated, it gives CASSPMTGDTQYF.

The V gene is TRBV19, the J gene TRBJ2-5; D is unclear. V was cut by 10 bases and J by 0 bases, with 12 bases left in between. The CDR3 runs to 13 residues. The germline V gene encodes CDR1 LNHDA and CDR2 SQIVND (reference sequence). CDR3 sequence reads: CATSTTYQETQYF. The DNA for the CDR3 is TGTGCCACTTCAACTACGTACCAAGAGACCCAGTACTTC.

Points on this clone: One end of the junction is discordant with germline, which a read error may explain. The V and J genes are TRBV13 and TRBJ2-1; a possible D gene is TRBD1 (5 bases). CDR3 size: 11 residues. The germline V gene encodes CDR1 PRHDT and CDR2 FYEKMQ (reference sequence). CDR3 DNA: TGTGCCAGTAGCTTAGGGGCTCCGCAGTTCTTC. Its translation: CASSLGAPQFF.